The sample holds a few counts of the clone carrying this T cell receptor beta chain. Its antigen is currently unknown. These data are taken from a study of hypomethylating agent response in myelodysplastic syndrome. General observations from the study: Novel MDS antigen recognition by shared GLIPH2 clusters is possible but unvalidated. Richness, rarefaction diversity and clonality did not change significantly after hypomethylating treatment.

Per the germline V gene, CDR1 is LNHDA and CDR2 is SQIVND (reference sequence). This CDR3 has 12 residues. V was pared by 8 bases and J by 2 bases, with 7 bases between. Generated by immunoSEQ multiplex PCR, the TCRdb table keeps only in-frame clones and is missing some. Found here are 10,000 to 11,000 clones, 75% to 85% of them singletons; the top ten hold over 3%. The V gene is TRBV19, the J gene TRBJ2-1; D remains unclear. The specimen comprised bone marrow, sampled before or after starting hypomethylating agent treatment for myelodysplastic syndrome (not recorded which). The sequence derives from a human donor with myelodysplastic syndrome. In nucleotides, the CDR3 is TGTGCCAGTTCGGCGGCCTACAATGAGCAGTTCTTC. Translation gives CASSAAYNEQFF. Using reference TRBV19 and TRBJ2-1 for the parts outside the CDR3, the full variable domain is DGGITQSPKYLFRKEGQNVTLSCEQNLNHDAMYWYRQDPGQGLRLIYYSQIVNDFQKGDIAEGYSVSREKKESFPLTVTSAQKNPTAFYLCASSAAYNEQFFGPGTRLTVL.